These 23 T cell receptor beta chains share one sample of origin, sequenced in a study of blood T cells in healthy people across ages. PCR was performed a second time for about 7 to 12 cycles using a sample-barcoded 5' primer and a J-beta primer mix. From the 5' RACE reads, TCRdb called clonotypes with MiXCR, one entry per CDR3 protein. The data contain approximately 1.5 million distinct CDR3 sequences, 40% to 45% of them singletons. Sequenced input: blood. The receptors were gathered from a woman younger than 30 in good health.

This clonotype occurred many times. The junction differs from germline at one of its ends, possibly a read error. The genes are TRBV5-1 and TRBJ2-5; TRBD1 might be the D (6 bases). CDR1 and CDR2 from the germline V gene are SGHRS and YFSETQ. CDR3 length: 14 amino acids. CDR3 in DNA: TGTGCCAGCAGTTTGGGGACATCCCGAGAGACCCAGTACTTC. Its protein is CASSLGTSRETQYF.

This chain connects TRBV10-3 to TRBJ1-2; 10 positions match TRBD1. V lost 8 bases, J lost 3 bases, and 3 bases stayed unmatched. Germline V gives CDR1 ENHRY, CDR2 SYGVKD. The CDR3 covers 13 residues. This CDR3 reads CAIVGQGDYGYTF. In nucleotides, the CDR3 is TGTGCCATCGTAGGACAGGGGGACTATGGCTACACCTTC.

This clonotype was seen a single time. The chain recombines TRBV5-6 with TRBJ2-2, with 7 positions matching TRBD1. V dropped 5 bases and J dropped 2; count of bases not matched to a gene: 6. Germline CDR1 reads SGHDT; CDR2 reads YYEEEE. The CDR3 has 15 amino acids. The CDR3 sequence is CASRETGANTGELFF. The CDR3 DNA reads TGTGCCAGCAGGGAAACAGGGGCCAACACCGGGGAGCTGTTTTTT. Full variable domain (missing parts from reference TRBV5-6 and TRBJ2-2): DAGVTQSPTHLIKTRGQQVTLRCSPKSGHDTVSWYQQALGQGPQFIFQYYEEEERQRGNFPDRFSGHQFPNYSSELNVNALLLGDSALYLCASRETGANTGELFFGEGSRLTVL.

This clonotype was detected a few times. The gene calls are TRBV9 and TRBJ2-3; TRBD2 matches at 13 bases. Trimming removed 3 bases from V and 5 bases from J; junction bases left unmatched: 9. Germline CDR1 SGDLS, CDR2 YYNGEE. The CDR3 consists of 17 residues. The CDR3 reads CASSDQTSGRQGDTQYF. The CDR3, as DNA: TGTGCCAGCAGCGATCAGACTAGCGGGAGGCAAGGAGATACGCAGTATTTT. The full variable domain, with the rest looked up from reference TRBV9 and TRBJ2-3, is DSGVTQTPKHLITATGQRVTLRCSPRSGDLSVYWYQQSLDQGLQFLIQYYNGEERAKGNILERFSAQQFPDLHSELNLSSLELGDSALYFCASSDQTSGRQGDTQYFGPGTRLTVL.

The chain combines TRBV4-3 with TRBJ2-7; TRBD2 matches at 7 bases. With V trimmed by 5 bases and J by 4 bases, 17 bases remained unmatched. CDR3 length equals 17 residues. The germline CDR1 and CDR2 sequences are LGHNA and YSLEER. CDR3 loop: CASSSRLRPAGTYEQYF. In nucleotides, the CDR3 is TGCGCCAGCAGCTCACGACTACGGCCAGCGGGGACGTACGAGCAGTACTTC.

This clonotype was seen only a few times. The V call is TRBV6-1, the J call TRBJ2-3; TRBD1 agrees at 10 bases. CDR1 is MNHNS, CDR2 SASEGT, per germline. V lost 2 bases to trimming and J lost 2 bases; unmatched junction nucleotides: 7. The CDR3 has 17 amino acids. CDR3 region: CASSELGTGVPTDTQYF. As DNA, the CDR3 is TGTGCCAGCAGTGAACTAGGGACAGGGGTACCCACAGATACGCAGTATTTT.

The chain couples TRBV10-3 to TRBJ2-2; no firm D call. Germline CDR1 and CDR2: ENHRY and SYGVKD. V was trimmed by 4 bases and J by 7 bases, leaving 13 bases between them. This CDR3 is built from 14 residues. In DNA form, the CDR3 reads TGTGCCATCAGTGCTACAGCGCTGGACGGGGAGCTGTTTTTT. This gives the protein CAISATALDGELFF.

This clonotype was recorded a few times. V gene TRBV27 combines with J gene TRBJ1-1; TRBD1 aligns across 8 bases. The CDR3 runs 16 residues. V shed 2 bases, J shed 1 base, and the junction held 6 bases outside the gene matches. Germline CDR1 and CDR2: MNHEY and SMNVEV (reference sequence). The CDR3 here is CASSLTRGHPNTEAFF. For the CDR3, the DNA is TGTGCCAGCAGTTTAACCAGGGGGCATCCGAACACTGAAGCTTTCTTT.

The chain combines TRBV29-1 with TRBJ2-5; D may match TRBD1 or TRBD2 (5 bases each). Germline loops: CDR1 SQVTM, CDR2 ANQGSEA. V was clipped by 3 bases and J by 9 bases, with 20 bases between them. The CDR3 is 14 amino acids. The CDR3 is CSVDPGTINGAQYF. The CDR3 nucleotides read TGCAGCGTTGACCCCGGGACCATAAACGGGGCCCAGTACTTC.

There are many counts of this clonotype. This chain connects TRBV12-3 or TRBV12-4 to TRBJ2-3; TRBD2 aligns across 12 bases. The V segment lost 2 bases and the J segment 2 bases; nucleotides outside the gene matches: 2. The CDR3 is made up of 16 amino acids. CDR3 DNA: TGTGCCAGCAGTTTAAGACTAGCGGGGGTCACAGATACGCAGTATTTT. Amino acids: CASSLRLAGVTDTQYF.

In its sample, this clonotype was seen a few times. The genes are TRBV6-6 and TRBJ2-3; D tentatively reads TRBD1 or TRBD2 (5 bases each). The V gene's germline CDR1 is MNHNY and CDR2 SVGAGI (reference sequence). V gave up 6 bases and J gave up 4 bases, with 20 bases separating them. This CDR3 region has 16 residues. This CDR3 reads CASSLRGGPAPDTQYF. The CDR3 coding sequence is TGTGCCAGCAGCCTGAGGGGCGGCCCGGCCCCAGATACGCAGTATTTT.

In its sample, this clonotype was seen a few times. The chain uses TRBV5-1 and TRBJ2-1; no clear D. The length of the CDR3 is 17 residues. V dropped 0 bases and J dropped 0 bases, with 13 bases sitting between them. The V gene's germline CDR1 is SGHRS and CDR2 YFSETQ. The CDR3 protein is CASSLASTGSSYNEQFF. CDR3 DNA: TGCGCCAGCAGCTTGGCCTCAACGGGTTCCTCCTACAATGAGCAGTTCTTC.

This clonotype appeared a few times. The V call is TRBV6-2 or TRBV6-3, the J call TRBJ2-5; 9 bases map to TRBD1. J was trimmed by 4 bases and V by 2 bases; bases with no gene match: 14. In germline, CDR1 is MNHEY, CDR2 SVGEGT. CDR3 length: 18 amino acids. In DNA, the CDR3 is TGTGCCAGCAGTTACCCACGAACTGGGACAGGGAAGGTAGAGACCCAGTACTTC. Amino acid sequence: CASSYPRTGTGKVETQYF.

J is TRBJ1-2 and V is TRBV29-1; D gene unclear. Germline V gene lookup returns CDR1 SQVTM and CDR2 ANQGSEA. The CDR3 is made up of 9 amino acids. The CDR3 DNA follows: TGCAGAGTCCCTCTGAGCTACACCTTC. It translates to CRVPLSYTF.

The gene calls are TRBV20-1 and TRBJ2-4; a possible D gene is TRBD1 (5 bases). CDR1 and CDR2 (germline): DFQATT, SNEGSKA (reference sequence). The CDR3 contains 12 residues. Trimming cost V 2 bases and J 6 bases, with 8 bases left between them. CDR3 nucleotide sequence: TGCAGTGCTAGAAACAGGAGAAACATTCAGTACTTC. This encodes CSARNRRNIQYF.

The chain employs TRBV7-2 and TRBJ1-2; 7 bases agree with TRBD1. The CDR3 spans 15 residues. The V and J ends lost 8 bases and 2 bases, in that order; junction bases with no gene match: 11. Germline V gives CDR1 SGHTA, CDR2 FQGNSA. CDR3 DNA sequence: TGTGCCAGCGACGACAGGGCGGGGTTCAACTATGGCTACACCTTC. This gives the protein CASDDRAGFNYGYTF.

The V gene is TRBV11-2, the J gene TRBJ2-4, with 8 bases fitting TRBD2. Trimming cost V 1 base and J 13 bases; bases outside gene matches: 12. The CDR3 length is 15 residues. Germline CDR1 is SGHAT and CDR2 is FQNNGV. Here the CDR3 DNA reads TGTGCCAGCAGCTTAGTCAATAGCGGGGCGGGTGAGCAGTACTTC. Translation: CASSLVNSGAGEQYF.

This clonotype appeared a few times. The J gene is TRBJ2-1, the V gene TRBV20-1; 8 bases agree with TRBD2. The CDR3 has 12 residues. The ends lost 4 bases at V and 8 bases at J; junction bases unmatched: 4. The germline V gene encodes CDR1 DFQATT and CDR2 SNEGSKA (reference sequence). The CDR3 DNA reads TGCAGTGCTAAGAGGACTAGCTATGAGCAGTTCTTC. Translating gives CSAKRTSYEQFF.

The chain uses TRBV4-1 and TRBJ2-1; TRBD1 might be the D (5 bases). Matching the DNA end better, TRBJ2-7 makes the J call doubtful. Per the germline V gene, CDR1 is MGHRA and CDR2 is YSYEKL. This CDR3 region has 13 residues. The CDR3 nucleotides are TGCGCCAGCAGCCCAGCCCCTAGGGGTGAGCAGTACTTC. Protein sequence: CASSPAPRGEQYF.

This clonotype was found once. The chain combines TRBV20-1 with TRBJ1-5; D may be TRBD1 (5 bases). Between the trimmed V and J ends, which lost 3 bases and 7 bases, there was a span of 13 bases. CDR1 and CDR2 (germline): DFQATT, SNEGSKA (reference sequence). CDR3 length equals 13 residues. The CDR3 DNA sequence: TGCAGTGCTAGGCCGGGACTAGGGCAGCCCCAGCATTTT. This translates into CSARPGLGQPQHF.

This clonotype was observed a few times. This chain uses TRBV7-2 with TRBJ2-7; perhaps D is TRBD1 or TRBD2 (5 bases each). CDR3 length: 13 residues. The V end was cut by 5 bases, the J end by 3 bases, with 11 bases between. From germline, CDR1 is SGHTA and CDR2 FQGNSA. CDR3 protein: CASSIGTIYEQYF. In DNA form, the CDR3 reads TGTGCCAGCAGCATTGGGACCATCTACGAGCAGTACTTC.

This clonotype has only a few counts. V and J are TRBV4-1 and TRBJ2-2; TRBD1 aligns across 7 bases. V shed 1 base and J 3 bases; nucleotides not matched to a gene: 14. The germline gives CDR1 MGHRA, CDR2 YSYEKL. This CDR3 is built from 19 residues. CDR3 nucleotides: TGCGCCAGCAGCCAAGGGGACAGATTCAAAATCCGAGACACCGGGGAGCTGTTTTTT. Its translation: CASSQGDRFKIRDTGELFF.

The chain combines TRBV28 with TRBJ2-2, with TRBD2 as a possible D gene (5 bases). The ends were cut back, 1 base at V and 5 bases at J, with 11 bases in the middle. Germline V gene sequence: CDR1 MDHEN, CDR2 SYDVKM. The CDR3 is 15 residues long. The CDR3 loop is CASSLFGVRTGELFF. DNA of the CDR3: TGTGCCAGCAGTTTATTCGGGGTCCGGACCGGGGAGCTGTTTTTT.